This T cell receptor (beta chain) comes out of a study of blood T cell repertoires in COVID-19. Data came from immunoSEQ multiplex PCR; TCRdb stores just in-frame clones and leaves some out. This repertoire shows about 260,000 clones, 75% to 90% found once; its top ten account for more than 1.3%. This CDR3 is 14 amino acids long. V was shortened by 2 bases and J by 5 bases, with 11 bases between the two germline ends. Germline V CDR1 and CDR2: MNHEY, SVGAGI. The specimen was peripheral blood. The receptor was derived from a woman between 40 and 50 years old who had recovered from COVID-19. V and J are TRBV6-5 and TRBJ2-3, with a weak D call TRBD1 (6 bases). The CDR3 DNA follows: TGTGCCAGCAGTTACGCCCCAGGGGAAGATACGCAGTATTTT. Residues: CASSYAPGEDTQYF.